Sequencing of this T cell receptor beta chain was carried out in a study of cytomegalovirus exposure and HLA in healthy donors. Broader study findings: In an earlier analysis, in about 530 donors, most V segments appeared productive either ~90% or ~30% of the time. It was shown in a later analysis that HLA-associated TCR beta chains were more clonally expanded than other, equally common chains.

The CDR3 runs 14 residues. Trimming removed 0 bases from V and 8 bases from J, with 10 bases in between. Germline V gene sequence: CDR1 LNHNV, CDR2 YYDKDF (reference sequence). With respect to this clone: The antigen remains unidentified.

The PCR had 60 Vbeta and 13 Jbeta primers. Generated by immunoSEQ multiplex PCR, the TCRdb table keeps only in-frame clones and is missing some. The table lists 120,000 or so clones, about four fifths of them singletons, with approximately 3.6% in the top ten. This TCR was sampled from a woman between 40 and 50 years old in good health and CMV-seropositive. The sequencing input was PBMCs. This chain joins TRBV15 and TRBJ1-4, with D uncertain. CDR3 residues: CATSRELIAEKLFF. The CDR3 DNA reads TGTGCCACCAGCAGAGAGTTAATAGCGGAAAAACTGTTTTTT.